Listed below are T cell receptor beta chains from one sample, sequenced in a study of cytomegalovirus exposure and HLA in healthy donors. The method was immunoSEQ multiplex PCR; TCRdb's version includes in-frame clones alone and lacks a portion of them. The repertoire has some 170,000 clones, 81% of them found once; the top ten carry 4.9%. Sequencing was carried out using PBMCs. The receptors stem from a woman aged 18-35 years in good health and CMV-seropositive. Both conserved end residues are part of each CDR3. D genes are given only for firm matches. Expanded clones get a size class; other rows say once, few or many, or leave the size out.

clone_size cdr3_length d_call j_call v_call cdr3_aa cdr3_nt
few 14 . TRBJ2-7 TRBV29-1 CSVTGLSSHYEQYF TGCAGCGTTACAGGGCTTTCGTCACACTACGAGCAGTACTTC
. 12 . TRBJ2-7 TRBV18 CASSPTGYEQYF TGTGCCAGCTCACCGACGGGGTACGAGCAGTACTTC
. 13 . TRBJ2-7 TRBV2 CASRLARSYEQYF TGTGCCAGCAGACTAGCTAGATCCTACGAGCAGTACTTC
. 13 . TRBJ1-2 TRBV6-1 CASMEPQPRGYTF TGTGCCAGCATGGAACCGCAACCTAGGGGCTACACCTTC
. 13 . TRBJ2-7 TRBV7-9 CASSPSVRYEQYF TGTGCCAGCAGCCCCTCCGTCCGCTACGAGCAGTACTTC
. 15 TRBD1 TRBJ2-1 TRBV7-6 CASSPATGLGNEQFF TGTGCCAGCAGCCCGGCGACAGGGCTTGGCAATGAGCAGTTCTTC
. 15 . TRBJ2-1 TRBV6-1 CASSEGTADYNEQFF TGTGCCAGCAGTGAAGGGACAGCCGATTACAATGAGCAGTTCTTC
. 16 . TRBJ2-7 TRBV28 CASSSPSRKRGGEQYF TGTGCCAGCAGTTCCCCCTCCCGAAAGCGAGGCGGGGAGCAGTACTTC
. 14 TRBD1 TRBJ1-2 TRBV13 CASSLGDRGHGYTF TGTGCCAGCAGCTTAGGGGACAGGGGGCATGGCTACACCTTC
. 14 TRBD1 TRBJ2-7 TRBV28 CASSTRQGVYEQYF TGTGCCAGCAGTACCCGACAGGGGGTCTACGAGCAGTACTTC
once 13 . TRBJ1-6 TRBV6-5 CASSQGSNSPLHF TGTGCCAGCAGCCAGGGCTCAAATTCACCCCTCCACTTT
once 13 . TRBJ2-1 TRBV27 CASSGVAGNEQFF TGTGCCAGCTCGGGAGTTGCCGGTAATGAGCAGTTCTTC
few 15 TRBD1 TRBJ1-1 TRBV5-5 CASSPSQGALTEAFF TGTGCCAGCAGCCCCTCACAGGGGGCGCTAACTGAAGCTTTCTTT
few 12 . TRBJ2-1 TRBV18 CASSLGGYEQFF TGTGCCAGCTCACTGGGGGGTTATGAGCAGTTCTTC
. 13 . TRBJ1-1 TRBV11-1 CASSRDRSTEAFF TGTGCCAGCAGCCGCGACAGGAGCACTGAAGCTTTCTTT
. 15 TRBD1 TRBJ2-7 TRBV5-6 CASSPVGQGKYEQYF TGTGCCAGCAGCCCGGTGGGACAGGGGAAGTACGAGCAGTACTTC
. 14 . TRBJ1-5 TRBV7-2 CASSLITGHQPQHF TGTGCCAGCAGCTTAATAACAGGGCATCAGCCCCAGCATTTT
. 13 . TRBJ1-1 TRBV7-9 CASSLARETEAFF TGTGCCAGCAGCTTAGCCAGGGAAACTGAAGCTTTCTTT
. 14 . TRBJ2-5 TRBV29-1 CSASPPGDLETQYF TGCAGCGCGTCACCGCCAGGGGACCTCGAGACCCAGTACTTC
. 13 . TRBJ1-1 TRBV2 CARALGGNAEAFF TGTGCCAGAGCACTGGGAGGGAATGCTGAAGCTTTCTTT
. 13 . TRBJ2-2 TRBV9 CASSVGGYGELFF TGTGCCAGCAGCGTTGGAGGGTACGGGGAGCTGTTTTTT